The clone carrying this T cell receptor (beta chain) was seen a handful of times. Its antigen remains unidentified. V shed 5 bases and J shed 1 base, with 21 bases lying between them. The germline CDR1 and CDR2 sequences are SGHAT and FQNNGV. This CDR3 is built from 17 residues. TCRdb recomputed calls from the 5' RACE reads with MiXCR, one row per CDR3 protein. The table records about 350,000 distinct CDR3 sequences, roughly 4.3% of them present only once. This entry is derived from a study of T cells after yellow fever vaccination. Across the study: The fractions with low cell numbers were processed using SMART-Seq v4 Ultra Low Input.

The study's findings and limits: In post-booster samples, most primary-vaccination clones reappeared (about 97% CD4, 70% to 90% CD8).

The TCR comes from a man younger than 35 who received the YFV17D yellow fever vaccine. The sequencing here drew on PBMCs, taken 5 days after the yellow fever booster vaccination. The V and J genes are TRBV11-2 and TRBJ2-7; D might be TRBD2 (5 bases). CDR3 nucleotides: TGTGCCAGCAGCACCCAAACGGCGAGGGCCCCGTCCTACGAGCAGTACTTC. Residues: CASSTQTARAPSYEQYF.